One sample yielded the 3 T cell receptor beta chains listed below, sequenced in a study of cytomegalovirus exposure and HLA in healthy donors. Researchers ran the PCR with 60 Vbeta and 13 Jbeta primers. Clones were read by immunoSEQ multiplex PCR, and TCRdb kept only the in-frame ones, dropping some. Of about 92,000 clones in the sample, 75% to 85% were seen once. The sample consisted of PBMCs. The receptor source for this set is a man between 18 and 29 years old in good health and CMV-seronegative.

V is TRBV10-2 and J is TRBJ1-2, with TRBD1 matching 7 bases. The J segment lost 1 base and the V segment lost 3 bases, leaving 5 bases of the junction unmatched. Germline V gene sequence: CDR1 WSHSY, CDR2 SAAADI. The CDR3 contains 15 residues. The CDR3 DNA follows: TGCGCCAGCAGTGAATGGACAGGAGGTAACTATGGCTACACCTTC. This encodes CASSEWTGGNYGYTF.

For the CDR3, the DNA is TGTGCCAGCAGCTTAGAGCCGGGGGGAGGGAATGAGCAGTTCTTC. This sequence encodes CASSLEPGGGNEQFF. The genes are TRBV7-2 and TRBJ2-1; 7 positions agree with TRBD2. This CDR3 comprises 15 residues. With 1 base clipped from V and 7 bases from J, the junction kept 7 bases outside the gene matches. Germline assignment: CDR1 SGHTA and CDR2 FQGNSA. The full variable domain, in which reference TRBV7-2 and TRBJ2-1 provide the parts outside the CDR3, is GAGVSQSPSNKVTEKGKDVELRCDPISGHTALYWYRQSLGQGLEFLIYFQGNSAPDKSGLPSDRFSAERTGGSVSTLTIQRTQQEDSAVYLCASSLEPGGGNEQFFGPGTRLTVL.

This chain links TRBV13 with TRBJ1-4, with D possibly being TRBD1 (6 bases). CDR3 length: 13 amino acids. Trimming took 8 bases from V and 7 from J, leaving 14 bases between them. From germline, CDR1 is PRHDT and CDR2 FYEKMQ (reference sequence). CDR3 DNA sequence: TGTGCCAGCGGCAAACAGGGCGGTGAAAAACTGTTTTTT. This sequence encodes CASGKQGGEKLFF.